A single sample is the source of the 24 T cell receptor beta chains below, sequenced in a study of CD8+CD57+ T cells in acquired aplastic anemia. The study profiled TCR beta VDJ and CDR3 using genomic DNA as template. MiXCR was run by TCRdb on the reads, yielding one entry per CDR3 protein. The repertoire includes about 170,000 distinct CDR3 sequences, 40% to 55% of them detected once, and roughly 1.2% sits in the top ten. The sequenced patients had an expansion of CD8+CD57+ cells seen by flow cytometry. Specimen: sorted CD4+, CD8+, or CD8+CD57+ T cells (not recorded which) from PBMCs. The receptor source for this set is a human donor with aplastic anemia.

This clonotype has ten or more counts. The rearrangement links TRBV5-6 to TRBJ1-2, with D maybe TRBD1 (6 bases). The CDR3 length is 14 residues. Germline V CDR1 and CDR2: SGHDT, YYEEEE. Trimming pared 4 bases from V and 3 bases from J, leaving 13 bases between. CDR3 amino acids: CASSLRQEYYGYTF. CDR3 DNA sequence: TGTGCCAGCAGCCTAAGACAGGAATACTATGGCTACACCTTC.

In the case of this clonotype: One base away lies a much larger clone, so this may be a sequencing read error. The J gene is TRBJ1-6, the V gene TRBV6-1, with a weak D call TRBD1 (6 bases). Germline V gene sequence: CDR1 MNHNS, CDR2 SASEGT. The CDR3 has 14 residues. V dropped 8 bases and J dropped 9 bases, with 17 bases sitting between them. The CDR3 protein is CASVPYRVSSPLHF. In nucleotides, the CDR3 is TGTGCCAGCGTTCCATACAGGGTGAGTTCACCCCTCCACTTT.

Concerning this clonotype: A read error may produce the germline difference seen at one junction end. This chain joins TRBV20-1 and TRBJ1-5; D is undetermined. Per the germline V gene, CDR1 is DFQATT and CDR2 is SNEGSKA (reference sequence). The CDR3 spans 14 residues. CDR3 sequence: CSASGQVSNQPQHF. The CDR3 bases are TGCAGTGCTAGTGGGCAAGTTAGCAACCAGCCCCAGCATTTT.

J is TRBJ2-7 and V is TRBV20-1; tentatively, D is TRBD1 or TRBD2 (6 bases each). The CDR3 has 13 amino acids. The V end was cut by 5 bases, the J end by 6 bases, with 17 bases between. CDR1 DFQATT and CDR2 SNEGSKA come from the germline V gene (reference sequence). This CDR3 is CSARGTSRGEQYF. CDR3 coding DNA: TGCAGTGCTCGCGGGACATCTCGGGGCGAGCAGTACTTC.

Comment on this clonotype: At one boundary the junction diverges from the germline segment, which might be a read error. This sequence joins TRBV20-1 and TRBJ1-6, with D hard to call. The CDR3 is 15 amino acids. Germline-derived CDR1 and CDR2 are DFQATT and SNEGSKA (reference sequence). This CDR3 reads CSAREHGEIYSPLHF. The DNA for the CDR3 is TGCAGTGCCAGAGAGCATGGGGAAATTTATTCACCCCTCCACTTT.

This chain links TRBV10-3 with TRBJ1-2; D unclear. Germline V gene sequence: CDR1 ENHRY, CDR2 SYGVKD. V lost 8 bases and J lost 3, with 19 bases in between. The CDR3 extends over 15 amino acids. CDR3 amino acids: CAIRANGSEYYGYTF. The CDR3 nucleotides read TGTGCCATCCGGGCTAATGGCAGTGAGTACTATGGCTACACCTTC.

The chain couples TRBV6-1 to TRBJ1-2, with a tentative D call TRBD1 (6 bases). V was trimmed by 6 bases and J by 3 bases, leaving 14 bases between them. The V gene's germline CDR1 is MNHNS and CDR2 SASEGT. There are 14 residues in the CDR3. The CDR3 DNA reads TGTGCCAGCAGCTTGGGCCAGGGGCACTATGGCTACACCTTC. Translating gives CASSLGQGHYGYTF.

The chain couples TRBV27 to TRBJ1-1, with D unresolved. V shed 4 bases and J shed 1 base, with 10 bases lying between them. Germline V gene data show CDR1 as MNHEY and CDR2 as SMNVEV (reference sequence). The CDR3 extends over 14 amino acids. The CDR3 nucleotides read TGTGCCAGCAGTTACAATGGGGAGAACACTGAAGCTTTCTTT. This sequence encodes CASSYNGENTEAFF.

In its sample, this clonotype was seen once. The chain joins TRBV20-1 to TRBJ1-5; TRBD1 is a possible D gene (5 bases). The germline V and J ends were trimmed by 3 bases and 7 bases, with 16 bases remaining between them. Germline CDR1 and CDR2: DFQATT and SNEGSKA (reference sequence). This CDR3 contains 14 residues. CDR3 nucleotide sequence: TGCAGTGCTAGTCGGGGCTCAGAATCACAGCCCCAGCATTTT. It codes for CSASRGSESQPQHF.

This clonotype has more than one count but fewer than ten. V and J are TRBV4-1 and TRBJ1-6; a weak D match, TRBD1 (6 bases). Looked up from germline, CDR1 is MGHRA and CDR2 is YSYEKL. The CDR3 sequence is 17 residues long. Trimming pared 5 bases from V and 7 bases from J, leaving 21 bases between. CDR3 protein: CASSKPGGGSINSPLHF. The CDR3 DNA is TGCGCCAGCAGCAAACCCGGGGGGGGCAGCATCAATTCACCCCTCCACTTT.

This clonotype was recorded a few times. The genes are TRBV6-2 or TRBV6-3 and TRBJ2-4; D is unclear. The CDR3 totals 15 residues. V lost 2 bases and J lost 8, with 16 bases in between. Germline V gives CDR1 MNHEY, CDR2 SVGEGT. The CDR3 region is CASSYAARSYDIQYF. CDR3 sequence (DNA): TGTGCCAGCAGTTACGCCGCGAGGAGTTACGACATTCAGTACTTC.

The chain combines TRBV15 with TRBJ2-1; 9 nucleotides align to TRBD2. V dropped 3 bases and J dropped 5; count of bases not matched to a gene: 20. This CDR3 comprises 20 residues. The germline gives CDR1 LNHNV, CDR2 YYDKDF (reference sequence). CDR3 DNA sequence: TGTGCCACCAGCAGTGTACAAGGTGGCGGGAGGGCGGACTTCCACAATGAGCAGTTCTTC. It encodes CATSSVQGGGRADFHNEQFF.

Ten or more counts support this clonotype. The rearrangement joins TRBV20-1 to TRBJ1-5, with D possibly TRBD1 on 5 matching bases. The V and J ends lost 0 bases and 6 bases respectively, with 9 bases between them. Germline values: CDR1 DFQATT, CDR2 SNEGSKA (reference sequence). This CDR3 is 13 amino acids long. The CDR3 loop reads CSAREGGSQPQHF. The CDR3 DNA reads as TGCAGTGCTAGAGAGGGGGGGAGTCAGCCCCAGCATTTT.

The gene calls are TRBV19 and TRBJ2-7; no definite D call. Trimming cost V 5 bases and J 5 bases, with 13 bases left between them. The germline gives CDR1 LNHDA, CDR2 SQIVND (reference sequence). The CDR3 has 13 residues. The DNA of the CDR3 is TGTGCCAGTAGTGCCCGGAACTGGGACGAGCAGTACTTC. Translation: CASSARNWDEQYF.

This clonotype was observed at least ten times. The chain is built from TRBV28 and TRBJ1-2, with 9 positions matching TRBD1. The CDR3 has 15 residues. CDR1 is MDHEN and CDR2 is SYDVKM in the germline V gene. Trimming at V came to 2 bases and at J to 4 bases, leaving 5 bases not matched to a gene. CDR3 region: CASSLGTGTPYGYTF. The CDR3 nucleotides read TGTGCCAGCAGTTTAGGGACAGGGACCCCCTATGGCTACACCTTC.

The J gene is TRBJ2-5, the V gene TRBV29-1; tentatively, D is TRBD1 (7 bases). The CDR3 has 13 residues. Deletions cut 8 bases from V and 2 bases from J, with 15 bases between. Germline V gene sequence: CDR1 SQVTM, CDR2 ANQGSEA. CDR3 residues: CSFRTGGQETQYF. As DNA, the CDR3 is TGCAGCTTTCGGACAGGAGGGCAAGAGACCCAGTACTTC.

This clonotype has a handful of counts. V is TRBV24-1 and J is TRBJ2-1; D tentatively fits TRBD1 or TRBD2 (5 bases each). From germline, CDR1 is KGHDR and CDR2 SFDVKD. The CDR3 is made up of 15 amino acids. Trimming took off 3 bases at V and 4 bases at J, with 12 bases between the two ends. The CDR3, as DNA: TGTGCCACCAGTGATATAGCTGGGGGTTACAATGAGCAGTTCTTC. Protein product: CATSDIAGGYNEQFF.

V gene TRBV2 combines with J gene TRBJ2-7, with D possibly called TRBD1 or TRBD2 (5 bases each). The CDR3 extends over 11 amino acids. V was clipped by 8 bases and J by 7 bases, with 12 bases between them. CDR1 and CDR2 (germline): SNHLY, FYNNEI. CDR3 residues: CASYRDREQYF. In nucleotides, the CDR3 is TGTGCCAGCTACCGGGACCGGGAGCAGTACTTC.

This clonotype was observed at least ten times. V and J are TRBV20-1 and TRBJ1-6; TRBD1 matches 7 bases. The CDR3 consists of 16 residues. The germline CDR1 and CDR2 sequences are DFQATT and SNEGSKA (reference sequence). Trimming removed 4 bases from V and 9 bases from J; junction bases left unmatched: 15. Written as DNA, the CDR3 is TGCAGTGCTACCCGCCACGTGGGACAGCTTTCTTCACCCCTCCACTTT. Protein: CSATRHVGQLSSPLHF.

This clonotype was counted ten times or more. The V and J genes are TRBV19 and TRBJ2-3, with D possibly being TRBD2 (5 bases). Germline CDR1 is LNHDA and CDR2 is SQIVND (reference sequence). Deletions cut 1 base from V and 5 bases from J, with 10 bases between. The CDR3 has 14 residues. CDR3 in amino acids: CASSIGEYLDTQYF. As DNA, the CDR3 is TGTGCCAGTAGTATAGGGGAGTACTTAGATACGCAGTATTTT.

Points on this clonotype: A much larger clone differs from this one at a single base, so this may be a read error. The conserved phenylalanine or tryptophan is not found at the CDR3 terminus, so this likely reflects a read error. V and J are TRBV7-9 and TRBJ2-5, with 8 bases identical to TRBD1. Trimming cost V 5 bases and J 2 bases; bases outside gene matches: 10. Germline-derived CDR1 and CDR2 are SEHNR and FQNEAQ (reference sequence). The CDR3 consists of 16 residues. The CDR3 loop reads CASSPQTGAQQETQYL. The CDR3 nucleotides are TGTGCCAGCAGCCCGCAGACAGGGGCTCAACAAGAGACCCAGTACCTC.

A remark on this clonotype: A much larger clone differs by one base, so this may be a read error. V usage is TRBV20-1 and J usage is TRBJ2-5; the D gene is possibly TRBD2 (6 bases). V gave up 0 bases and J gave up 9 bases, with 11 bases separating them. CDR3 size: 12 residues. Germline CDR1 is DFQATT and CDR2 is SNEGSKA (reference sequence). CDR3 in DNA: TGCAGTGCTAGAGATTGGGGGGAGGCCCAGTACTTC. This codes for CSARDWGEAQYF.

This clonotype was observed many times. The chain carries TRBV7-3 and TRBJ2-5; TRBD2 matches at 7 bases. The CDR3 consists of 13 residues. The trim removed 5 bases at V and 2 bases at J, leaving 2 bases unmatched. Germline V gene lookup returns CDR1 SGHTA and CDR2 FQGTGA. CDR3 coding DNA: TGTGCCAGCAGCCGACTAGCACAAGAGACCCAGTACTTC. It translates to CASSRLAQETQYF.

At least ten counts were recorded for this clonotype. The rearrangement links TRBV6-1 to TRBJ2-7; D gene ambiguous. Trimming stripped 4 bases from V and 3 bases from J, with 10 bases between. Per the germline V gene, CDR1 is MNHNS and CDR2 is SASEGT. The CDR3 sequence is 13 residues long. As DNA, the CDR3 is TGTGCCAGCAGTGGGGTAAATAGCTACGAGCAGTACTTC. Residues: CASSGVNSYEQYF.